This T cell receptor beta chain was found in a study of human T cells and chemical hapten exposure. Study-wide context: Variation in per-sample TCR yields came mainly from small pooled library volume differences.

The study extracted total RNA from unfractionated whole blood. One entry per CDR3 protein, called by TCRdb with MiXCR from the 5' RACE reads. The sample includes about 81,000 distinct CDR3 sequences, around a sixth of them seen just once. The germline V and J ends were trimmed by 1 base and 1 base, with 13 bases remaining between them. The CDR3 sequence is 16 residues long. The chain has TRBV12-3 or TRBV12-4 and TRBJ1-1; D unresolved. The TCR originated in a female donor in good health. The CDR3 is CASSLVVSLRNTEAFF. The CDR3 DNA sequence: TGTGCCAGCAGTTTAGTGGTCAGCCTACGGAACACTGAAGCTTTCTTT.